These 24 T cell receptor beta chains were sequenced from one sample in a study of T cell repertoires in cytomegalovirus infection. TCRdb passed the reads through MiXCR, listing each CDR3 protein once. This sample yields around 770,000 distinct CDR3 sequences, of which under 35% are seen a single time; less than 15% belongs to the top ten. Their recognized antigens are unknown. Sequences were derived from cultured CD8+ T cells from PBMCs, sampled from culture after CMV antigen stimulation. The receptor set was obtained from a human donor in good health (CMV status not recorded). Some clones in this sample may be carry-over from other donors' samples.

The chain is built from TRBV7-6 and TRBJ1-6; 7 positions match TRBD1. Germline CDR1 reads SGHVS; CDR2 reads FNYEAQ. The CDR3 is made up of 20 amino acids. J gave up 1 base and V 2 bases, and 14 bases lay outside the gene matches. As DNA, the CDR3 is TGTGCCAGCAGCTTACTTGGGACAGCAAGTAGTAGTTCCTATAATTCACCCCTCCACTTT. Encoded protein: CASSLLGTASSSSYNSPLHF.

The chain employs TRBV15 and TRBJ1-5; D not resolved. Germline V gene lookup returns CDR1 LNHNV and CDR2 YYDKDF (reference sequence). This CDR3 is 14 amino acids long. Trimming took off 6 bases at V and 3 bases at J, with 12 bases between the two ends. CDR3 loop: CATSLQVSNQPQHF. The CDR3 DNA reads TGTGCCACCAGTCTTCAAGTCTCCAATCAGCCCCAGCATTTT. Full variable domain (rest looked up from reference TRBV15 and TRBJ1-5): DAMVIQNPRYQVTQFGKPVTLSCSQTLNHNVMYWYQQKSSQAPKLLFHYYDKDFNNEADTPDNFQSRRPNTSFCFLDIRSPGLGDTAMYLCATSLQVSNQPQHFGDGTRLSIL.

This clonotype was detected a few times. This chain joins TRBV9 and TRBJ2-1, with D perhaps assigned TRBD1 or TRBD2 (5 bases each). V lost 4 bases and J lost 6, with 11 bases in between. The CDR3 totals 13 residues. Germline CDR1 reads SGDLS; CDR2 reads YYNGEE. The CDR3 nucleotides are TGTGCCAGCAGCCGGTGGGACGCCAATGAGCAGTTCTTC. Translated, it gives CASSRWDANEQFF.

This clonotype was seen many times. The chain uses TRBV7-6 and TRBJ1-1, with D possibly being TRBD1 (6 bases). The V gene's germline CDR1 is SGHVS and CDR2 FNYEAQ. Trimming pared 5 bases from V and 5 bases from J, leaving 18 bases between. This CDR3 has 15 amino acids. The CDR3 protein is CASSPGTPPFTEAFF. For the CDR3, the DNA is TGTGCCAGCAGCCCCGGGACACCGCCTTTTACTGAAGCTTTCTTT.

There are a few counts of this clonotype. The rearrangement joins TRBV7-8 to TRBJ1-5; no definite D call. CDR1 and CDR2 (germline): SGHVS, FQNEAQ. The CDR3 extends over 15 amino acids. The germline V and J ends were trimmed by 0 bases and 0 bases, with 6 bases remaining between them. The CDR3 protein is CASSLAAASNQPQHF. In DNA, the CDR3 is TGTGCCAGCAGCTTAGCGGCTGCTAGCAATCAGCCCCAGCATTTT.

V usage is TRBV4-2 and J usage is TRBJ1-6; no definite D call. The CDR3 extends over 15 amino acids. The ends were cut back, 0 bases at V and 11 bases at J, with 14 bases in the middle. Germline V CDR1 and CDR2: LGHNA, YNFKEQ. As DNA, the CDR3 is TGTGCCAGCAGCCAAGATCGGGTGGCCATACCACCCCTCCACTTT. Protein: CASSQDRVAIPPLHF.

This chain joins TRBV28 and TRBJ1-2; a weak D match, TRBD1 (5 bases). Germline assignment: CDR1 MDHEN and CDR2 SYDVKM. With 3 bases removed from V and 2 bases from J, the gap between germline ends came to 16 bases. CDR3 length: 16 amino acids. CDR3 in DNA: TGTGCCAGCAGTTTCAATGCGTGGACATACAACTATGGCTACACCTTC. Protein: CASSFNAWTYNYGYTF.

This clonotype was detected a few times. The chain uses TRBV4-1 and TRBJ2-1, with 9 bases identical to TRBD1. The germline gives CDR1 MGHRA, CDR2 YSYEKL. This CDR3 spans 16 amino acids. V was pared by 4 bases and J by 8 bases, with 12 bases of the junction left unmatched. The CDR3, as DNA: TGCGCCAGCAGCCCCGGGGACAGGGTACCACGGGATGAGCAGTTCTTC. As protein: CASSPGDRVPRDEQFF.

The rearrangement links TRBV28 to TRBJ2-7, with 7 bases that match TRBD2. The CDR3 consists of 13 residues. CDR1 and CDR2 (germline): MDHEN, SYDVKM. J lost 7 bases, V lost 3 bases, and 6 bases had no gene match. The CDR3 nucleotides read TGTGCCAGCAGTTTCCTGACTAGCAAGGAGCAGTACGTC. It translates to CASSFLTSKEQYV.

The sample holds a few counts of this clonotype. The chain is built from TRBV27 and TRBJ2-3; no clear D gene. V was pared by 5 bases and J by 2 bases, with 8 bases between. This CDR3 has 13 residues. The germline V gene encodes CDR1 MNHEY and CDR2 SMNVEV (reference sequence). The CDR3, as DNA: TGTGCCAGCAGTAACATGGCCACAGATACGCAGTATTTT. Protein sequence: CASSNMATDTQYF.

The chain combines TRBV13 with TRBJ1-2; TRBD1 might be the D (5 bases). The CDR3 totals 15 residues. Germline V gene lookup returns CDR1 PRHDT and CDR2 FYEKMQ (reference sequence). V was trimmed by 5 bases and J by 8 bases, leaving 21 bases between them. CDR3 coding DNA: TGTGCCAGCAGCCTCACTGGGGGACTTCCTTGGGGCTACACCTTC. This translates into CASSLTGGLPWGYTF.

The gene calls are TRBV19 and TRBJ1-5, with a tentative D call TRBD1 (5 bases). CDR3 length equals 12 residues. Germline assignment: CDR1 LNHDA and CDR2 SQIVND (reference sequence). With 8 bases removed from V and 7 bases from J, the gap between germline ends came to 12 bases. The CDR3 nucleotides read TGTGCCAGTTCTCAGGGTTTACAGCCCCAGCATTTT. It translates to CASSQGLQPQHF. Based on the CDR3 plus reference TRBV19 and TRBJ1-5, the full variable domain is DGGITQSPKYLFRKEGQNVTLSCEQNLNHDAMYWYRQDPGQGLRLIYYSQIVNDFQKGDIAEGYSVSREKKESFPLTVTSAQKNPTAFYLCASSQGLQPQHFGDGTRLSIL.

This clonotype was seen a few times. The CDR3 DNA reads as TGTGCCAGTAGTGACACTATGGCGGGGACCCAAGAGACCCAGTACTTC. Protein: CASSDTMAGTQETQYF. This chain uses TRBV19 with TRBJ2-5; a weak D match, TRBD2 (6 bases). Trimming shortened V by 5 bases and J by 1 base, and 17 bases separated the two germline ends. This CDR3 region has 16 residues. Germline CDR1 is LNHDA and CDR2 is SQIVND (reference sequence).

This chain connects TRBV27 to TRBJ2-7, with TRBD2 as a possible D gene (6 bases). This CDR3 has 16 residues. Germline CDR1 MNHEY, CDR2 SMNVEV (reference sequence). Trimming stripped 6 bases from V and 0 bases from J, with 18 bases between. CDR3 protein: CASSLGTPKSSYEQYV. CDR3 in DNA: TGTGCCAGCAGCCTGGGGACTCCAAAGAGCTCCTACGAGCAGTACGTC.

This clonotype came up a few times. The chain recombines TRBV7-8 with TRBJ2-5; 10 bases are shared with TRBD2. CDR1 SGHVS and CDR2 FQNEAQ come from the germline V gene. The junction had 3 bases not matched to a gene; V was cut back by 5 bases and J by 3 bases. The CDR3 runs 14 residues. In DNA form, the CDR3 reads TGTGCCAGCAGCGCCGGACTAGCGGAAGAGACCCAGTACTTC. Encoded protein: CASSAGLAEETQYF.

The sample holds a few counts of this clonotype. The V call is TRBV27, the J call TRBJ2-7; D gene unclear. Germline CDR1 MNHEY, CDR2 SMNVEV (reference sequence). V gave up 4 bases and J gave up 3 bases, with 10 bases separating them. The CDR3 loop spans 13 amino acids. The CDR3 DNA is TGTGCCAGCAGTTCATATAGCCACTACGAGCAGTACTTC. This codes for CASSSYSHYEQYF.

This clonotype appeared a few times. The chain joins TRBV12-3 or TRBV12-4 to TRBJ2-1; 7 bases are shared with TRBD2. V lost 7 bases to trimming and J lost 4 bases; unmatched junction nucleotides: 7. The CDR3 consists of 14 residues. CDR3 residues: CASIGTNTYNEQFF. CDR3 bases: TGTGCCAGCATCGGGACTAACACTTACAATGAGCAGTTCTTC.

This clonotype has more than one count but fewer than ten. This rearrangement joins TRBV2 to TRBJ2-1, with D possibly TRBD2 on 6 matching bases. Per the germline V gene, CDR1 is SNHLY and CDR2 is FYNNEI. Between the trimmed V and J ends, which lost 7 bases and 6 bases, there was a span of 10 bases. This CDR3 spans 12 amino acids. CDR3 DNA sequence: TGTGCCAGCAAGGGGACTCCCAATGAGCAGTTCTTC. Its protein is CASKGTPNEQFF.

The rearrangement joins TRBV4-1 to TRBJ1-2; 7 positions match TRBD1. Per germline, CDR1 MGHRA and CDR2 YSYEKL. There are 15 residues in the CDR3. The ends lost 4 bases at V and 4 bases at J; junction bases unmatched: 9. CDR3 sequence (DNA): TGCGCCAGCAGCCCGGAGACCGGGACAGCCTATGGCTACACCTTC. This sequence encodes CASSPETGTAYGYTF.

The CDR3 DNA is TGTGCCAGCAGTTCGGGATCAAGCACAGATACGCAGTATTTT. Translated: CASSSGSSTDTQYF. The genes are TRBV27 and TRBJ2-3, with a weak D call TRBD2 (5 bases). With 4 bases removed from V and 0 bases from J, the gap between germline ends came to 8 bases. The CDR3 has 14 residues. Germline CDR1 and CDR2: MNHEY and SMNVEV (reference sequence).

The chain employs TRBV27 and TRBJ2-4, with TRBD1 matching 11 bases. The CDR3 runs 16 residues. The trim removed 5 bases at V and 3 bases at J, leaving 6 bases unmatched. The V gene's germline CDR1 is MNHEY and CDR2 SMNVEV (reference sequence). CDR3 DNA sequence: TGTGCCAGCAGTCTGGACAGGGGGCTCGGCAAAAACATTCAGTACTTC. This codes for CASSLDRGLGKNIQYF.

This chain uses TRBV6-5 with TRBJ2-3, with D perhaps TRBD1 (5 bases). Germline loops: CDR1 MNHEY, CDR2 SVGAGI. The CDR3 length is 15 residues. The V end lost 6 bases, the J end lost 3 bases, and 16 bases lay between the germline ends. The CDR3 DNA reads as TGTGCCAGCAGGGTCGACAGCCTAATAACAGATACGCAGTATTTT. Its translation: CASRVDSLITDTQYF.

This clonotype was seen a few times. This rearrangement joins TRBV25-1 to TRBJ1-4; 12 bases are shared with TRBD1. Germline V gives CDR1 MGHDK, CDR2 SYGVNS. The V gene end was trimmed by 3 bases and the J gene end by 7 bases; junction bases not matched to a gene: 18. The CDR3 runs 20 residues. In DNA, the CDR3 is TGTGCCAGCAGTGACCTCTTTCCGGGACAGGGGGCGCCGGGTAGTGAAAAACTGTTTTTT. Its translation is CASSDLFPGQGAPGSEKLFF.

The sample holds a few counts of this clonotype. V is TRBV27 and J is TRBJ1-5; D uncertain. This CDR3 spans 13 amino acids. Germline V lookup: CDR1 MNHEY, CDR2 SMNVEV (reference sequence). V gave up 8 bases and J gave up 6 bases, with 14 bases separating them. CDR3: CASAGLGSQPQHF. In nucleotides, the CDR3 is TGTGCCAGCGCAGGACTTGGCTCTCAGCCCCAGCATTTT.